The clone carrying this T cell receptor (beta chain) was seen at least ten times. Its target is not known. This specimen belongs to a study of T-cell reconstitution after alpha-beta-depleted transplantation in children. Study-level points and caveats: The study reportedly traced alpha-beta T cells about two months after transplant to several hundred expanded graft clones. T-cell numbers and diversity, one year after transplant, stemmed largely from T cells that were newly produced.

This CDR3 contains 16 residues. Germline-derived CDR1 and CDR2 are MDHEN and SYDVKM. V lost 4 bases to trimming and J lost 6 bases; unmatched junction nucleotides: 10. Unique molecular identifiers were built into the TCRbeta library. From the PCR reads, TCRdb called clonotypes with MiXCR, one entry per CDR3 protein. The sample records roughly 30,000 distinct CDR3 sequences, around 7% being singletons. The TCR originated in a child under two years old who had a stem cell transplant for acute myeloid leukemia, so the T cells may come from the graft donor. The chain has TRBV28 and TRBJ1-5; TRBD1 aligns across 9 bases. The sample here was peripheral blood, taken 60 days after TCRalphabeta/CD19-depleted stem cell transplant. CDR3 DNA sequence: TGTGCCAGCAGTTCCCCCCGGGACAGGGTTAGTCAGCCCCAGCATTTT. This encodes CASSSPRDRVSQPQHF.